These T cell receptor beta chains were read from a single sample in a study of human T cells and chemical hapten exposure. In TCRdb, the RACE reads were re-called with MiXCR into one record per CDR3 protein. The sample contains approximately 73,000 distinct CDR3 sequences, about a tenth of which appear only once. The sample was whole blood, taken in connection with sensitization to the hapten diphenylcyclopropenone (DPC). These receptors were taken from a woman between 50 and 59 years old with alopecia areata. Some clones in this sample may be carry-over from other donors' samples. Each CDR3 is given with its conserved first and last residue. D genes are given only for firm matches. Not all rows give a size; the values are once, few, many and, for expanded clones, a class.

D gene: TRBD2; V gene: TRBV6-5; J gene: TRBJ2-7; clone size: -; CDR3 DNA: TGTGCCAGCAGTCCTTTAGCGGGAGGGCTTGGGTACGAGCAGTACTTC; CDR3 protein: CASSPLAGGLGYEQYF
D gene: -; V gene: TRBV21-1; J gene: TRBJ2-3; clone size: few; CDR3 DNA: TGTGCCAGCAGCAAAGGTCGGACAGGGGGTGTAGATACGCAGTATTTT; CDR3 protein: CASSKGRTGGVDTQYF
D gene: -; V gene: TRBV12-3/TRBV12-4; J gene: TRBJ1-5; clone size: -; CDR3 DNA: TGTGCCAGCAGTTTATCTCAGCCCCAGCATTTT; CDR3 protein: CASSLSQPQHF
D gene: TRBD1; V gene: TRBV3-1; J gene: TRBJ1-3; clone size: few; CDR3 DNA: TGTGCCAGCAGCACCGGGACAGGGGCCTCTGGAAACACCATATATTTT; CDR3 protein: CASSTGTGASGNTIYF
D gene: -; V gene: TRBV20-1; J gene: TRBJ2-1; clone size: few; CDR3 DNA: TGCAGTGCCAAGTACGGGCCGGATCGGCAGTTCTTC; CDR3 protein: CSAKYGPDRQFF
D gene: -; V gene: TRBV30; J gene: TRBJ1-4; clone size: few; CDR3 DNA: TGTGCCTGGAGTTTGGGGTTTGGGGAAAAACTGTTTTTT; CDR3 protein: CAWSLGFGEKLFF
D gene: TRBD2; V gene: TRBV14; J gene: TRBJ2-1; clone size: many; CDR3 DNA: TGTGCCAGCAGCCAAGACGGGGGCGGGAGGCCTACCAATGAGCAGTTCTTC; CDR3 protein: CASSQDGGGRPTNEQFF
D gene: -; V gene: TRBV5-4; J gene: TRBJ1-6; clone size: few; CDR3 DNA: TGTGCCAGCAGCTTCTTGGCAGCTAATTCACCCCTCCACTTT; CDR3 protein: CASSFLAANSPLHF
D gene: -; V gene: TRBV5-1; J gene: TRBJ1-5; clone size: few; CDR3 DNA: TGCGCCAGCAGCCCTGCAGGAGCCCCCAATCAGCCCCAGCATTTT; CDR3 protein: CASSPAGAPNQPQHF
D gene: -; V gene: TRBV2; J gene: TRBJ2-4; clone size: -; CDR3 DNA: TGTGCCAGCAGTGAGCTATTTAGGAGAGAAAGCATTCAGTACTTC; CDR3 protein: CASSELFRRESIQYF
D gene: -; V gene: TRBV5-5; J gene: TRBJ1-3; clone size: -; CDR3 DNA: TGTGCCAGCAGCTTGTCGTCTAAGTCTGGAAACACCATATATTTT; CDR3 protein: CASSLSSKSGNTIYF
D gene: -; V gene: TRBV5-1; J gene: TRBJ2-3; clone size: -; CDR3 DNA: TGCGCCAGCAGCCAACAGGGAAGCACAGATACGCAGTATTTT; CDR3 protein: CASSQQGSTDTQYF
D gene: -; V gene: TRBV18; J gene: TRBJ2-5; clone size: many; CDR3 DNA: TGTGCCAGCTCACCACTACGGACCTCCCCCACCCAGTACTTC; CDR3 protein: CASSPLRTSPTQYF
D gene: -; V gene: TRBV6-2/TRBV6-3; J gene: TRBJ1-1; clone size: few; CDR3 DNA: TGTGCCAGCAGTTACGAGGGGGACACTGAAGCTTTCTTT; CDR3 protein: CASSYEGDTEAFF
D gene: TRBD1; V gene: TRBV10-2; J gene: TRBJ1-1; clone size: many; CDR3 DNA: TGCGCCAGCAGTGGGCAGGGGGGGATGAACACTGAAGCTTTCTTT; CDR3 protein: CASSGQGGMNTEAFF
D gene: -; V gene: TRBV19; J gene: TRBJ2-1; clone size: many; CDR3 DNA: TGTGCCAGTAGTATATCGGCAGGGTCCCCCTACTACAATGAGCAGTTCTTC; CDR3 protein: CASSISAGSPYYNEQFF
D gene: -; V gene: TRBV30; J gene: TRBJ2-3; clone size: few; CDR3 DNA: TGTGCCTGGAGTGTATACGGAGATACGCAGTATTTT; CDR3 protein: CAWSVYGDTQYF
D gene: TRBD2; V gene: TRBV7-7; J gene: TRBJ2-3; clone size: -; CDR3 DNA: TGTGCTAGCAGCACCGGGACTAGCGGTCCGCCAGATACGCAGTATTTT; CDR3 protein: CASSTGTSGPPDTQYF
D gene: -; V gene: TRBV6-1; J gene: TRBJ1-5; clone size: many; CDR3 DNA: TGTGCCAGCAGTATAGATTCACCCCAGCCCCAGCATTTT; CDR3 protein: CASSIDSPQPQHF
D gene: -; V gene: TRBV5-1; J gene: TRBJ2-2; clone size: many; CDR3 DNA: TGCGCCAGCAGCTTGAGAAACACCGGGGAGCTGTTTTTT; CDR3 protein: CASSLRNTGELFF
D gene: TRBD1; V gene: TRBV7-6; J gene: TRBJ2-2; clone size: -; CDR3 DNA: TGTGCCAGCAGCACCGACAGGGCGGACACCGGGGAGCTGTTTTTT; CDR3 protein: CASSTDRADTGELFF
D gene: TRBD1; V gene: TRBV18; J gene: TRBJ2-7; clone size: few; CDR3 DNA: TGTGCCAGCTCGTCAGACCTTTCGGGACAGGGGAACGAGCAGTACTTC; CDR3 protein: CASSSDLSGQGNEQYF
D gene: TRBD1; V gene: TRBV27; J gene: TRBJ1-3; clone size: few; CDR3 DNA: TGTGCCAGCAGTCCGACCCAGACAGGGGGCACCTCTGGAAACACCATATATTTT; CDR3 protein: CASSPTQTGGTSGNTIYF
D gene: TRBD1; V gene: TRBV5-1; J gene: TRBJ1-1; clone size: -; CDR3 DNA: TGCGCCAGCAGGCTTTTGGAGGGGGCCTTCGCTGAAGCTTTCTTT; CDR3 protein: CASRLLEGAFAEAFF
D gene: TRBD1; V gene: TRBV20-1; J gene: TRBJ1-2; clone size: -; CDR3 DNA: TGCAGTGCTAGGAAGGGGGCCTATGGCTACACCTTC; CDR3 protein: CSARKGAYGYTF
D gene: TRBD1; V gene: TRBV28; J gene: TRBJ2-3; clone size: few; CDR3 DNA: TGTGCCAGCAGCCAGGGACAGGGAGCAGCTAGCACAGATACGCAGTATTTT; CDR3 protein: CASSQGQGAASTDTQYF